This T cell receptor (beta chain) stems from a study of molecular identifiers for immune sequencing clone quantification. Study as a whole: Four of five splits of RNA from roughly 20,000 or 100,000 naive CD8 cells were sequenced in replicates. Study results and limitations: Clones exceeding 20 RNA copies carried over 97% of effector molecules but under 1% of naive-cell molecules. Spiked Jurkat TCR RNA equivalent to one cell was reportedly detectable in about 900,000 naive cells.

TCRdb processed the PCR reads anew with MiXCR; each CDR3 protein has one entry. The table shows about 640,000 distinct CDR3 sequences, with 15% to 20% occurring only once. CDR3 length: 18 residues. CDR1 is LNHDA and CDR2 is SQIVND in the germline V gene (reference sequence). V was clipped by 7 bases and J by 6 bases; unmatched bases: 18. Worth noting for this clonotype: The antigen is undetermined.

J is TRBJ2-2 and V is TRBV19, with TRBD1 matching over 9 bases. This receptor was taken from a human donor in good health. Some libraries in this study had Jurkat cell RNA spiked in. The sequenced sample consisted of naive CD8+ T cells from blood, with Jurkat cell RNA spiked in. Subset here: FACS-sorted CD8+CD4-CCR7+CD45RA+ naive T cells. CDR3 residues: CASTPPATGTGRAGELFF. Here the CDR3 DNA reads TGTGCCAGTACCCCACCTGCGACCGGGACAGGGCGCGCCGGGGAGCTGTTTTTT.